The following is a T cell receptor (beta chain) sequence with its context. The sample originates from a study of blood T cell repertoires in COVID-19. As for the study in general: T cells, B-cell-depleted T cells, or PBMCs provided the cDNA or gDNA that served as material.

Measured with immunoSEQ multiplex PCR; TCRdb has only the in-frame clones, and not every one. The data contain some 240,000 clones, 80% to 90% of them singletons. The germline V gene has CDR1 SEHNR and CDR2 FQNEAQ (reference sequence). The CDR3 sequence is 15 residues long. With V trimmed by 7 bases and J by 0 bases, 4 bases remained unmatched. The receptor was isolated from a woman in her fifties or sixties who had been exposed to COVID-19. The sample was PBMCs or T cells enriched from blood (not recorded which). The chain is built from TRBV7-9 and TRBJ2-7, with 12 bases identical to TRBD2. The CDR3 nucleotides read TGTGCCAGCACCAAGACTAGCGGGAGCTCCTACGAGCAGTACTTC. Translated: CASTKTSGSSYEQYF.